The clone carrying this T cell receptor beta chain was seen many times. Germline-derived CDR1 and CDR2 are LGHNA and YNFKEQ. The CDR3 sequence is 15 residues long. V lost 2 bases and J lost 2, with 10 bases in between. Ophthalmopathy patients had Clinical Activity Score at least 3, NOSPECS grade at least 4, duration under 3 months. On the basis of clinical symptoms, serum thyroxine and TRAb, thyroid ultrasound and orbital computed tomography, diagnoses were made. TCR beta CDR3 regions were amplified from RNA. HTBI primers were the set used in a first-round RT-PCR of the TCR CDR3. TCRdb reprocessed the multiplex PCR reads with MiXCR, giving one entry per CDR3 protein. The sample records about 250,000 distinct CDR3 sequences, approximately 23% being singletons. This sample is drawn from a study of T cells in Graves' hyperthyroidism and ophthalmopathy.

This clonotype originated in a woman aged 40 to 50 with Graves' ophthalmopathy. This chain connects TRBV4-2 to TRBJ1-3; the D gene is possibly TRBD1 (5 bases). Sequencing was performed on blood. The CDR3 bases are TGTGCCAGCAGCCAAACAGGAATCGCTGGAAACACCATATATTTT. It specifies CASSQTGIAGNTIYF.